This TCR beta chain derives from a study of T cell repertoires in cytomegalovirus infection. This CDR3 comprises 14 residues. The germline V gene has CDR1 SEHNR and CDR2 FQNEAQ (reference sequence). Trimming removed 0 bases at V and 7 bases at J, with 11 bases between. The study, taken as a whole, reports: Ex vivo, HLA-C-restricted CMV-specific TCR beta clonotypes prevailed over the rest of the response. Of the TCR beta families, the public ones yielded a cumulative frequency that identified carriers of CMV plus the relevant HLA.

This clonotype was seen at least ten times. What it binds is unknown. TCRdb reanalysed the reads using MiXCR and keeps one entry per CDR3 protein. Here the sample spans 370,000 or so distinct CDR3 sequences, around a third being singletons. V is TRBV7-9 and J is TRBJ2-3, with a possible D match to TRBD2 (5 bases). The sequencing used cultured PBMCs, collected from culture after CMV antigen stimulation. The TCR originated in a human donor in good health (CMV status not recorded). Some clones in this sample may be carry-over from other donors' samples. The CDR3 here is CASSLAGDLNTQYF. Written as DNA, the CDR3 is TGTGCCAGCAGCTTAGCGGGAGATCTGAATACGCAGTATTTT. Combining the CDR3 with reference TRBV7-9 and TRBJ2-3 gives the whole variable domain DTGVSQNPRHKITKRGQNVTFRCDPISEHNRLYWYRQTLGQGPEFLTYFQNEAQLEKSRLLSDRFSAERPKGSFSTLEIQRTEQGDSAMYLCASSLAGDLNTQYFGPGTRLTVL.